The text below deals with one TCR beta chain. J lost 3 bases, V lost 4 bases, and 13 bases had no gene match. The CDR3 is made up of 19 amino acids. Germline V gives CDR1 MGHRA, CDR2 YSYEKL. This specimen comes from a study of blood T cell repertoires in COVID-19. Measured with immunoSEQ multiplex PCR; TCRdb has only the in-frame clones, and not every one. The sample holds about 160,000 clones, roughly 90% seen once. This receptor was obtained from a woman in her fifties or sixties who had recovered from COVID-19. The V and J genes are TRBV4-1 and TRBJ2-1; 12 nucleotides match TRBD2. Source material: PBMCs or T cells enriched from blood (not recorded which). The CDR3 region has the DNA TGCGCCAGCAGCCTATGGGTGTCTAGCGGGGGGGCCGGCTACAATGAGCAGTTCTTC. Translation gives CASSLWVSSGGAGYNEQFF.